A single sample gave rise to the 25 T cell receptor beta chains below, sequenced in a study of T cells after yellow fever vaccination. Via MiXCR, TCRdb re-called the 5' RACE reads, giving one row per CDR3 protein. The sample yields hundreds of thousands of distinct CDR3 sequences, over 9% seen once. Sample: PBMCs, taken on the day of the yellow fever booster vaccination. Every receptor here comes from a man aged 25 to 45 who received the YFV17D yellow fever vaccine.

Only a few counts were recorded for this clonotype. This chain joins TRBV5-4 and TRBJ2-3; D might be TRBD1 or TRBD2, each matching 5 bases. The CDR3 is made up of 15 amino acids. Trimming removed 2 bases at V and 2 bases at J, with 12 bases between. Looked up from germline, CDR1 is SGHNT and CDR2 is YYREEE (reference sequence). As DNA, the CDR3 is TGTGCCAGCAGCTTTGGGGGACCGATCACAGATACGCAGTATTTT. Protein sequence: CASSFGGPITDTQYF.

This clonotype showed up many times. The CDR3 loop is CATSDPRQSYEQYF. The CDR3 coding sequence is TGTGCCACCAGTGATCCCCGACAGTCCTACGAGCAGTACTTC. V gene TRBV24-1 combines with J gene TRBJ2-7, with a weak D call TRBD1 (5 bases). CDR1 and CDR2 (germline): KGHDR, SFDVKD. The length of the CDR3 is 14 residues. V lost 3 bases and J lost 1, with 9 bases in between.

The genes are TRBV3-1 and TRBJ2-1, with 9 bases aligning to TRBD1. V gave up 7 bases and J gave up 4 bases; unmatched junction bases: 8. The CDR3 consists of 15 residues. Looked up from germline, CDR1 is LGHDT and CDR2 is YNNKEL (reference sequence). CDR3: CASTLDRGTYNEQFF. CDR3 nucleotides: TGTGCCAGCACCCTGGACAGGGGAACATACAATGAGCAGTTCTTC.

This clonotype has a count of ten or more. The V call is TRBV18, the J call TRBJ1-2; possibly TRBD1 for D (6 bases). Germline CDR1 is KGHSH and CDR2 is LQKENI. The CDR3 is 16 amino acids. The V gene lost 3 bases and the J gene lost 4 bases, with 18 bases spanning the gap. The CDR3 sequence: CASSPPAGDRGYGYTF. For the CDR3, the DNA is TGTGCCAGCTCACCCCCCGCAGGGGATAGGGGCTATGGCTACACCTTC.

The V call is TRBV20-1, the J call TRBJ2-2; possibly TRBD2 for D (6 bases). Trimming left V 1 base short and J 4 bases short, with 10 bases between. The CDR3 runs to 14 residues. CDR1 is DFQATT and CDR2 is SNEGSKA in the germline V gene (reference sequence). The CDR3 loop reads CSARGGGTTGELFF. CDR3 nucleotide sequence: TGCAGTGCTAGAGGCGGCGGGACCACCGGGGAGCTGTTTTTT.

The V gene is TRBV6-5, the J gene TRBJ2-7, with 9 bases that match TRBD1. There are 14 residues in the CDR3. J lost 6 bases, V lost 1 base, and 4 bases had no gene match. The germline gives CDR1 MNHEY, CDR2 SVGAGI. CDR3 sequence: CASSYLGQGREQYF. As DNA, the CDR3 is TGTGCCAGCAGTTACTTGGGACAGGGTCGCGAGCAGTACTTC.

The chain recombines TRBV5-6 with TRBJ2-5; possible D gene TRBD2, 5 bases. The J call may be incorrect, as the DNA end agrees better with TRBJ2-1. This CDR3 contains 11 residues. Germline values: CDR1 SGHDT, CDR2 YYEEEE. As DNA, the CDR3 is TGTGCCAGCAGCTTTGGGGAGACCCAGTTCTTC. It translates to CASSFGETQFF.

Here the CDR3 reads CASSSLKGLADQYEQYF. CDR3 nucleotide sequence: TGTGCCAGCAGCTCCTTAAAGGGACTAGCGGACCAATACGAGCAGTACTTC. The V call is TRBV7-8, the J call TRBJ2-7, with 11 bases matching TRBD2. Germline V CDR1 and CDR2: SGHVS, FQNEAQ. The CDR3 loop spans 17 amino acids. Trimming removed 4 bases from V and 4 bases from J; junction bases left unmatched: 12. The whole variable domain, filled in from reference TRBV7-8 and TRBJ2-7, reads GAGVSQSPRYKVAKRGQDVALRCDPISGHVSLFWYQQALGQGPEFLTYFQNEAQLDKSGLPSDRFFAERPEGSVSTLKIQRTQQEDSAVYLCASSSLKGLADQYEQYFGPGTRLTVT.

This sequence joins TRBV20-1 and TRBJ1-1; 7 bases fit TRBD1. Germline-derived CDR1 and CDR2 are DFQATT and SNEGSKA (reference sequence). Germline trimming cut 3 bases from V and 1 base from J; bases unmatched to any gene: 2. The CDR3 totals 13 residues. This chain's CDR3 is CSASRQGNTEAFF. CDR3 DNA: TGCAGTGCTAGCCGACAGGGGAACACTGAAGCTTTCTTT.

This chain uses TRBV27 with TRBJ2-2; D may be TRBD2 (5 bases). Germline CDR1 is MNHEY and CDR2 is SMNVEV (reference sequence). The V gene lost 2 bases and the J gene lost 5 bases, with 12 bases spanning the gap. This CDR3 is built from 15 residues. CDR3 nucleotide sequence: TGTGCCAGCAGTTTAAATCTAGCCCTGACCGGGGAGCTGTTTTTT. Translation gives CASSLNLALTGELFF.

This chain links TRBV2 with TRBJ2-2, with TRBD1 identical over 8 bases. The ends lost 6 bases at V and 8 bases at J; junction bases unmatched: 8. Germline V lookup: CDR1 SNHLY, CDR2 FYNNEI. This CDR3 is built from 14 residues. The CDR3 reads CASSQAGGLGELFF. The CDR3, as DNA: TGTGCCAGCAGCCAGGCAGGGGGCTTGGGGGAGCTGTTTTTT.

The table lists this clonotype with a few counts. The chain has TRBV5-4 and TRBJ2-4, with D possibly being TRBD2 (5 bases). V was trimmed by 4 bases and J by 10 bases, leaving 12 bases between them. Germline CDR1 SGHNT, CDR2 YYREEE (reference sequence). This CDR3 is built from 12 residues. CDR3 in DNA: TGTGCCAGCAGCACCTATGGGGAGATTCAGTACTTC. It specifies CASSTYGEIQYF.

CDR3 sequence reads: CASSSAQGPLREQYF. The CDR3 coding sequence is TGCGCCAGCAGCTCGGCCCAGGGTCCCCTACGCGAGCAGTACTTC. The chain links TRBV5-1 to TRBJ2-7; maybe TRBD1 (5 bases). The CDR3 consists of 15 residues. The ends were cut back, 3 bases at V and 6 bases at J, with 19 bases in the middle. CDR1 is SGHRS and CDR2 is YFSETQ in the germline V gene.

The rearrangement links TRBV28 to TRBJ2-7; TRBD1 is a possible D gene (6 bases). Trimming removed 11 bases from V and 1 base from J, with 12 bases in between. From germline, CDR1 is MDHEN and CDR2 SYDVKM. The length of the CDR3 is 12 residues. CDR3 protein: CAGGRESYEQYF. The CDR3 DNA is TGTGCCGGGGGCAGGGAATCCTACGAGCAGTACTTC.

The chain links TRBV12-3 or TRBV12-4 to TRBJ2-1; possible D gene TRBD2, 5 bases. V dropped 2 bases and J dropped 2 bases, with 19 bases sitting between them. The CDR3 is 18 amino acids. CDR3 DNA sequence: TGTGCCAGCAGTTTAAGTGTGAGGCGGGCCCGAACCTACAATGAGCAGTTCTTC. The encoded protein is CASSLSVRRARTYNEQFF.

The chain links TRBV18 to TRBJ2-3; TRBD2 might be the D (6 bases). Germline V gene sequence: CDR1 KGHSH, CDR2 LQKENI. This CDR3 contains 13 residues. The V gene lost 4 bases and the J gene lost 8 bases, with 13 bases spanning the gap. CDR3 coding DNA: TGTGCCAGCTCACTCGGGACTCCACTTACGCAGTATTTT. It yields the protein CASSLGTPLTQYF.

V usage is TRBV7-9 and J usage is TRBJ1-4; 8 positions agree with TRBD1. The CDR3 runs to 12 residues. Germline V lookup: CDR1 SEHNR, CDR2 FQNEAQ (reference sequence). V shed 5 bases and J 14 bases; nucleotides not matched to a gene: 7. Here the CDR3 DNA reads TGTGCCAGCAGCCCCCCGACAGGGGTGCTGTTTTTT. The encoded protein is CASSPPTGVLFF.

A few counts support this clonotype. The chain recombines TRBV7-8 with TRBJ1-3; 7 nucleotides match TRBD1. The CDR3 runs 16 residues. CDR1 is SGHVS and CDR2 is FQNEAQ in the germline V gene. Losses at the gene ends were 5 bases for V and 0 bases for J; bases not matched to a gene: 7. The CDR3 DNA sequence: TGTGCCAGCAGCGAGACAGGGCTAATCTCTGGAAACACCATATATTTT. Protein product: CASSETGLISGNTIYF.

This clonotype was observed a few times. This chain connects TRBV18 to TRBJ1-2, with no clear D. The CDR3 contains 15 residues. Germline lookup yields CDR1 KGHSH and CDR2 LQKENI. Trimming stripped 0 bases from V and 0 bases from J, with 8 bases between. CDR3 bases: TGTGCCAGCTCACCACCTAGATCAACTAACTATGGCTACACCTTC. Its protein is CASSPPRSTNYGYTF. The entire variable domain, with the rest obtained from reference TRBV18 and TRBJ1-2, is as follows: NAGVMQNPRHLVRRRGQEARLRCSPMKGHSHVYWYRQLPEEGLKFMVYLQKENIIDESGMPKERFSAEFPKEGPSILRIQQVVRGDSAAYFCASSPPRSTNYGYTFGSGTRLTVV.

There are a few counts of this clonotype. The chain is built from TRBV7-2 and TRBJ1-2, with D possibly matching TRBD1 (5 bases). Germline V lookup: CDR1 SGHTA, CDR2 FQGNSA. The CDR3 has 13 amino acids. Trimming removed 5 bases from V and 3 bases from J, with 10 bases in between. In nucleotides, the CDR3 is TGTGCCAGCAGCATACAGGCCGACTATGGCTACACCTTC. This gives the protein CASSIQADYGYTF.

This chain uses TRBV20-1 with TRBJ2-5, with TRBD1 as a possible D gene (6 bases). The CDR3 totals 17 residues. Trimming took off 0 bases at V and 3 bases at J, with 20 bases between the two ends. Per germline, CDR1 DFQATT and CDR2 SNEGSKA (reference sequence). The DNA for the CDR3 is TGCAGTGCTAGAGATCTGGGATCACGGACAGTCAAAGAGACCCAGTACTTC. Translating gives CSARDLGSRTVKETQYF.

The chain recombines TRBV24-1 with TRBJ2-5; tentatively, D is TRBD1 or TRBD2 (6 bases each). V lost 4 bases and J 0 bases, leaving 11 bases between the germline ends. CDR1 is KGHDR, CDR2 SFDVKD, per germline. The CDR3 sequence is 15 residues long. CDR3 nucleotides: TGTGCCACCAGTGACGGGGGACATAACCAAGAGACCCAGTACTTC. Protein sequence: CATSDGGHNQETQYF.

This chain uses TRBV28 with TRBJ2-7; 11 nucleotides align to TRBD1. With 6 bases clipped from V and 1 base from J, the junction kept 14 bases outside the gene matches. The germline V gene has CDR1 MDHEN and CDR2 SYDVKM. The CDR3 extends over 18 amino acids. The CDR3 sequence: CASSTGTGGTSVSYEQYF. The CDR3 DNA reads TGTGCCAGCAGCACCGGGACAGGGGGAACGAGCGTGTCCTACGAGCAGTACTTC.

This clonotype was detected many times. This chain links TRBV15 with TRBJ1-3; D ambiguous. Germline CDR1 LNHNV, CDR2 YYDKDF (reference sequence). The CDR3 is 15 amino acids. Trimming cost V 1 base and J 0 bases, with 7 bases left between them. The CDR3 DNA is TGTGCCACCAGCAGAGTCAGTACCTCTGGAAACACCATATATTTT. This gives the protein CATSRVSTSGNTIYF. The whole variable domain, remainder taken from reference TRBV15 and TRBJ1-3, is DAMVIQNPRYQVTQFGKPVTLSCSQTLNHNVMYWYQQKSSQAPKLLFHYYDKDFNNEADTPDNFQSRRPNTSFCFLDIRSPGLGDTAMYLCATSRVSTSGNTIYFGEGSWLTVV.

The chain employs TRBV15 and TRBJ2-7, with D possibly TRBD1 on 6 matching bases. There are 15 residues in the CDR3. Trimming removed 0 bases from V and 2 bases from J, with 11 bases in between. Germline CDR1 reads LNHNV; CDR2 reads YYDKDF (reference sequence). This CDR3 is CATSREAGVAYEQYF. As DNA, the CDR3 is TGTGCCACCAGCAGAGAGGCAGGGGTAGCCTACGAGCAGTACTTC. The full variable domain, with the rest looked up from reference TRBV15 and TRBJ2-7, is DAMVIQNPRYQVTQFGKPVTLSCSQTLNHNVMYWYQQKSSQAPKLLFHYYDKDFNNEADTPDNFQSRRPNTSFCFLDIRSPGLGDTAMYLCATSREAGVAYEQYFGPGTRLTVT.